Following are 30 T cell receptor beta chains from one sample sequenced in a study of T cells in women clearing cervical HPV infection. Measured with immunoSEQ multiplex PCR; TCRdb has only the in-frame clones, and not every one. Recorded here are about 32,000 clones; the top ten clones represent more than 3.5%. Material for sequencing was blood buffy coat. The receptors come from a woman aged 18-69 years with a cervical HPV16 infection that either progressed to CIN3+ or cleared (not recorded which).

Remarks on this clone: The CDR3 end lies 3 residues beyond the end of the read and is filled in from the germline J gene. V usage is TRBV7-2 and J usage is TRBJ1-4, with D tentatively TRBD1 (5 bases). CDR3 length: 15 amino acids. The germline CDR1 and CDR2 sequences are SGHTA and FQGNSA. This CDR3 is CASSLVRRGNSPLFF. CDR3 bases read: TGTGCCAGCAGCTTAGTTAGACGGGGGAATTCACCA.

Points on this clone: The CDR3 end lies 3 residues beyond the end of the read and is filled in from the germline J gene. Other DNA sequences of this sample code for an identical CDR3. The chain combines TRBV6-2 or TRBV6-3 with TRBJ1-2, with D possibly TRBD1 on 6 matching bases. There are 15 residues in the CDR3. Germline loops: CDR1 MNHEY, CDR2 SVGEGT. CDR3 sequence: CASSYSRGRNHDYTF. The DNA read from the CDR3 is TGTGCCAGCAGTTACTCCAGGGGTCGGAACCACGAC.

As concerns this clone: Read sequence stops 3 residues before the CDR3 end, and the germline J gene provides the missing end. V is TRBV19 and J is TRBJ1-2, with a weak D call TRBD1 (5 bases). The CDR3 is 13 residues long. Germline loops: CDR1 LNHDA, CDR2 SQIVND (reference sequence). The CDR3 reads CASSPQLTGDYTF. CDR3 bases read: TGTGCCAGTAGTCCGCAACTGACGGGGGAC.

Turning to this clone: The CDR3 goes on 3 residues after the read ends, and that part is filled in from the germline J gene. The chain employs TRBV7-9 and TRBJ2-7; a possible D gene is TRBD2 (5 bases). The germline gives CDR1 SEHNR, CDR2 FQNEAQ (reference sequence). The CDR3 runs to 15 residues. The V and J ends lost 2 bases and 2 bases respectively, with 13 bases between them. Incomplete CDR3 DNA: TGTGCCAGCAGCTTAACTTCCTCCGGGGCCTACGAG. It specifies CASSLTSSGAYE. The CDR3 in full is CASSLTSSGAYEQYF.

About this clone: The read terminates 3 residues before the CDR3 end, so the remaining end is supplied by the germline J gene. V gene TRBV5-1 combines with J gene TRBJ1-1, with TRBD1 matching 8 bases. The V gene end was trimmed by 5 bases and the J gene end by 1 base; junction bases not matched to a gene: 13. This CDR3 spans 17 amino acids. Per germline, CDR1 SGHRS and CDR2 YFSETQ. Partial CDR3 DNA: TGCGCCAGCAGTTCTCGGGCAGGGGGCGCCAGGAACACTGAA. This gives the protein CASSSRAGGARNTE. In full, the CDR3 is CASSSRAGGARNTEAFF.

Of note for this clone: The sequenced fragment ends 3 residues before the CDR3 boundary, so the rest is inferred from the germline J gene. This chain uses TRBV11-3 with TRBJ1-2, with D possibly TRBD1 on 5 matching bases. The CDR3 length is 15 residues. V was clipped by 5 bases and J by 1 base, with 14 bases between them. Germline CDR1 and CDR2: SGHNT and YENEEA. The CDR3: CASSPRQGVNYGYTF. The CDR3 bases that were read are TGTGCCAGCAGCCCACGGCAGGGCGTTAACTATGGC.

As to this clone: From the germline J gene comes the end of the CDR3, since the read stops 3 residues before it. V gene TRBV20-1 combines with J gene TRBJ2-5; 9 bases are a match to TRBD2. Germline-derived CDR1 and CDR2 are DFQATT and SNEGSKA (reference sequence). CDR3 length equals 14 residues. Trimming at V came to 1 base and at J to 4 bases, leaving 4 bases not matched to a gene. Partial CDR3 DNA: TGCAGTGCTAGAGTTAGCGGGAGTAGAGAGACC. Its protein is CSARVSGSRET. The full CDR3 sequence reads CSARVSGSRETQYF.

As for this clone: The read ends 3 residues before the CDR3 terminus; that terminus is restored from the germline J gene. V and J are TRBV10-3 and TRBJ1-1; 7 bases are a match to TRBD1. Germline V gene sequence: CDR1 ENHRY, CDR2 SYGVKD. Unmatched junction bases numbered 6, after V lost 0 bases and J lost 2 bases. The length of the CDR3 is 16 residues. The CDR3 is CAISESGGTANTEAFF. The covered CDR3 bases are TGTGCCATCAGTGAGTCTGGCGGGACAGCTAACACTGAA.

As for this clone: The junction departs from the called germline gene at one end, perhaps through a read error. From the germline J gene comes the end of the CDR3, since the read stops 3 residues before it. The V and J genes are TRBV4-2 and TRBJ1-2; 10 nucleotides line up with TRBD1. Germline CDR1 reads LGHNA; CDR2 reads YNFKEQ. This CDR3 spans 15 amino acids. CDR3 loop: CASSQDRGRNYGYTF. The sequenced part of the CDR3 DNA is TGCGCCAGCAGCCAAGACAGGGGGCGTAACTATGGC.

To note about this clone: Read data end 3 residues before the CDR3 end; the end is taken from the germline J gene. V and J are TRBV28 and TRBJ1-2, with D possibly matching TRBD1 (5 bases). The germline CDR1 and CDR2 sequences are MDHEN and SYDVKM. Deletions cut 6 bases from V and 4 bases from J, with 15 bases between. This CDR3 contains 14 residues. CDR3 amino acids: CASSPRGFAYGYTF. CDR3 DNA, as far as it was read: TGTGCCAGCAGCCCCCGGGGGTTTGCCTATGGC.

The CDR3 sequence: CAISVQDRDGYTF. CDR3 DNA (partial): TGTGCCATCAGTGTTCAGGACAGGGACGGC. The chain couples TRBV10-3 to TRBJ1-2, with 8 bases that match TRBD1. The read terminates 3 residues ahead of where the CDR3 ends, so the germline J gene completes it. CDR3 size: 13 residues. The V gene's germline CDR1 is ENHRY and CDR2 SYGVKD.

Details on this clone: Coverage ceases 3 residues before the CDR3 finishes, and the germline J gene fills in the end. The chain joins TRBV19 to TRBJ1-1; D is perhaps TRBD1 (6 bases). This CDR3 region has 16 residues. Germline CDR1 reads LNHDA; CDR2 reads SQIVND (reference sequence). CDR3 DNA (partial): TGTGCCAGTAGTACTAGATCCGGGACATCGCTTCGAGAA. Protein product: CASSTRSGTSLRE. The full CDR3 protein is CASSTRSGTSLREAFF.

For this clone: The CDR3 is cut off 3 residues early in the read; its end comes from the germline J gene. The chain links TRBV19 to TRBJ2-4, with D possibly TRBD2 on 6 matching bases. The CDR3 runs 14 residues. Germline assignment: CDR1 LNHDA and CDR2 SQIVND (reference sequence). Partial CDR3 DNA: TGTGCCAGTAGTCTTCGGACGGGAGACTATGGT. The encoded protein is CASSLRTGDYG. Given in full, the CDR3 is CASSLRTGDYGQYF.

On this clone itself: The read is 3 residues too short to cover the CDR3 end, so that end is filled in from the germline J gene. The J gene is TRBJ2-1, the V gene TRBV18; TRBD2 aligns across 11 bases. The CDR3 extends over 15 amino acids. CDR1 is KGHSH and CDR2 is LQKENI in the germline V gene. V was pared by 5 bases and J by 6 bases, with 6 bases of the junction left unmatched. The chain's CDR3 is CASSLLAGATNEQFF. The CDR3 DNA, read in part, is TGTGCCAGCTCATTACTAGCGGGGGCGACCAATGAG.

A word on this clone: The CDR3 end lies 3 residues beyond the end of the read and is filled in from the germline J gene. The V call is TRBV5-4, the J call TRBJ2-7, with 7 bases lining up with TRBD2. The junction had 5 bases not matched to a gene; V was cut back by 0 bases and J by 2 bases. The CDR3 loop spans 15 amino acids. Germline lookup yields CDR1 SGHNT and CDR2 YYREEE (reference sequence). CDR3 amino acids: CASSLGAGRAYEQYF. Partial CDR3 DNA: TGTGCCAGCAGCTTGGGAGCAGGGAGGGCCTACGAG.

Partial CDR3 DNA: TGTGCCTGGAGGGACAGGGGGAATTCACCG. Its translation: CAWRDRGNSP. The entire CDR3 protein reads CAWRDRGNSPLFF. The genes are TRBV30 and TRBJ2-2; 10 bases line up with TRBD1. The missing CDR3 end, 3 residues past where the read stops, is filled in from the germline J gene. Germline CDR1 is GTSNPN and CDR2 is SVGIG (reference sequence). The CDR3 loop spans 13 amino acids.

Regarding this clone: The CDR3 end is not reached by the read, which stops 3 residues before it; the germline J gene fills it in. The rearrangement links TRBV19 to TRBJ2-3; 9 bases are shared with TRBD1. CDR3 length: 12 residues. Germline CDR1 LNHDA, CDR2 SQIVND (reference sequence). The covered CDR3 bases are TGTGCCAGTGGGGACAGGGAAGAGACG. This encodes CASGDREET. The entire CDR3 sequence reads CASGDREETQYF. Drawing the rest from reference TRBV19 and TRBJ2-3, the complete variable domain is DGGITQSPKYLFRKEGQNVTLSCEQNLNHDAMYWYRQDPGQGLRLIYYSQIVNDFQKGDIAEGYSVSREKKESFPLTVTSAQKNPTAFYLCASGDREETQYFGPGTRLTVL.

About this clone: The read falls 3 residues short of the CDR3 end, and the missing part is taken from the germline J gene. The V gene is TRBV7-6, the J gene TRBJ1-2; D might be TRBD1 (6 bases). V lost 3 bases and J 1 base, leaving 6 bases between the germline ends. This CDR3 is 13 amino acids long. Germline CDR1 and CDR2: SGHVS and FNYEAQ. The part of the CDR3 DNA that was read is TGTGCCAGCAGCTTGGACAGTAACTATGGC. Its translation is CASSLDSNYG. The whole CDR3 region reads CASSLDSNYGYTF.

A remark on this clone: The read terminates 3 residues before the CDR3 end, so the remaining end is supplied by the germline J gene. The V call is TRBV20-1, the J call TRBJ2-3, with 8 bases that match TRBD2. Germline assignment: CDR1 DFQATT and CDR2 SNEGSKA (reference sequence). The junction had 5 bases not matched to a gene; V was cut back by 6 bases and J by 0 bases. The CDR3 is 14 residues long. The sequenced CDR3 bases are TGCAGTGCGCCATCTAGCGGGAGCACAGATACG. Encoded protein: CSAPSSGSTDT. The entire CDR3 protein reads CSAPSSGSTDTQYF.

Concerning this clone itself: Read data end 3 residues before the CDR3 end; the end is taken from the germline J gene. The chain has TRBV7-7 and TRBJ2-3; 9 bases line up with TRBD2. V shed 0 bases, J shed 1 base, and the junction held 5 bases outside the gene matches. Germline V lookup: CDR1 SSHAT, CDR2 FNYEAQ (reference sequence). This CDR3 spans 17 amino acids. The CDR3 region is CASSLAQAGGGTDTQYF. The sequenced CDR3 bases are TGTGCCAGCAGCTTAGCACAAGCGGGGGGCGGCACAGATACG.

In regard to this clone: The CDR3 extends 3 residues past the end of the read, so its final part is completed from the germline J gene. The chain has TRBV12-3 or TRBV12-4 and TRBJ2-5; D possibly corresponds to TRBD1 (6 bases). The V gene lost 2 bases and the J gene lost 5 bases, with 15 bases spanning the gap. This CDR3 contains 15 residues. The CDR3 loop is CASSLNRVPGETQYF. The sequenced CDR3 bases are TGTGCCAGCAGTTTAAACAGGGTGCCCGGGGAGACC.

Remarks on this clone: The DNA ends 3 residues before the CDR3 does, and the rest of the CDR3 is filled in from the germline J gene. This chain uses TRBV18 with TRBJ1-2, with a tentative D call TRBD1 (5 bases). CDR3 length: 18 residues. Trimming shortened V by 3 bases and J by 7 bases, and 27 bases separated the two germline ends. Germline CDR1 reads KGHSH; CDR2 reads LQKENI. The part of the CDR3 DNA that was read is TGTGCCAGCTCACCTCGACCAATGTACGGCAGGGAGAGTGGTGGC. Translation gives CASSPRPMYGRESGG. The full CDR3 sequence reads CASSPRPMYGRESGGYTF.

The DNA read from the CDR3 is TGCGCCAGCAGCTTGGAGGGGGCGGGATCCTACGAG. Its translation: CASSLEGAGSYE. The entire CDR3 is CASSLEGAGSYEQYF. The chain joins TRBV5-1 to TRBJ2-7; possibly TRBD1 for D (7 bases). The observed sequence ends 3 residues before the CDR3 terminus, with the missing tail filled in from the germline J gene. CDR1 and CDR2 from the germline V gene are SGHRS and YFSETQ. Trimming took off 0 bases at V and 1 base at J, with 11 bases between the two ends. This CDR3 has 15 residues.

The CDR3 loop is CASSGQGVNTEAFF. CDR3 bases read: TGTGCCAGCAGTGGACAGGGAGTGAACACTGAA. The chain recombines TRBV6-2 or TRBV6-3 with TRBJ1-1; 8 bases map to TRBD1. The read finishes 3 residues shy of the CDR3 end, and the germline J gene is used to complete it. J was trimmed by 0 bases and V by 5 bases; bases with no gene match: 2. This CDR3 region has 14 residues. CDR1 and CDR2 from the germline V gene are MNHEY and SVGEGT.

In regard to this clone: From the germline J gene comes the end of the CDR3, since the read stops 3 residues before it. The rearrangement joins TRBV7-2 to TRBJ1-2; D may be TRBD1 (5 bases). Germline V CDR1 and CDR2: SGHTA, FQGNSA. CDR3 length: 13 residues. Incomplete CDR3 DNA: TGTGCCAGCAGCTCCGGGGGGTACGGGGGC. The encoded protein is CASSSGGYGG. The entire CDR3 sequence reads CASSSGGYGGYTF. Variable domain in full (rest from reference TRBV7-2 and TRBJ1-2): GAGVSQSPSNKVTEKGKDVELRCDPISGHTALYWYRQSLGQGLEFLIYFQGNSAPDKSGLPSDRFSAERTGGSVSTLTIQRTQQEDSAVYLCASSSGGYGGYTFGSGTRLTVV.

CDR3 region: CASSVGTDKAFF. The sequenced part of the CDR3 DNA is TGTGCCAGTAGTGTCGGGACAGATAAA. The chain uses TRBV19 and TRBJ1-1; 7 bases map to TRBD1. The CDR3 is cut off 3 residues early in the read; its end comes from the germline J gene. The CDR3 extends over 12 amino acids. Germline V gene lookup returns CDR1 LNHDA and CDR2 SQIVND (reference sequence).

Points on this clone: The read stops 3 residues short of the end of the CDR3; the missing end is completed from the germline J gene. The chain employs TRBV4-1 and TRBJ2-4; 7 bases map to TRBD2. Germline V CDR1 and CDR2: MGHRA, YSYEKL. This CDR3 is 13 amino acids long. CDR3 residues: CASSQVGDYGQYF. The sequenced CDR3 bases are TGCGCCAGCAGCCAAGTGGGGGACTATGGT.

Comment on this clone: The read is 3 residues too short to cover the CDR3 end, so that end is filled in from the germline J gene. Within the sample, other DNA sequences also encode this same CDR3. V gene TRBV10-3 combines with J gene TRBJ1-3; a weak D match, TRBD1 (5 bases). The CDR3 runs to 14 residues. CDR1 and CDR2 from the germline V gene are ENHRY and SYGVKD. The germline V and J ends were trimmed by 8 bases and 0 bases, with 11 bases remaining between them. CDR3 region: CAISGGYSGNTIYF. The covered CDR3 bases are TGTGCCATCTCCGGGGGATACTCTGGAAACACC.

Concerning this clone itself: Read sequence stops 3 residues before the CDR3 end, and the germline J gene provides the missing end. This rearrangement joins TRBV7-9 to TRBJ2-3; D ambiguous. Germline assignment: CDR1 SEHNR and CDR2 FQNEAQ (reference sequence). Trimming left V 0 bases short and J 6 bases short, with 4 bases between. The CDR3 has 12 amino acids. The CDR3 protein is CASSLAPDTQYF. The covered CDR3 bases are TGTGCCAGCAGCTTAGCCCCGGATACG.

As regards this clone: The CDR3 extends 3 residues past the end of the read, so its final part is completed from the germline J gene. The chain recombines TRBV6-1 with TRBJ2-1; weak D call: TRBD1 (5 bases). Germline values: CDR1 MNHNS, CDR2 SASEGT. V dropped 2 bases and J dropped 4 bases, with 18 bases sitting between them. CDR3 length: 17 residues. CDR3 DNA (partial): TGTGCCAGCAGTGAAAGAATTGACAGCAGATATTACAATGAG. This codes for CASSERIDSRYYNE. The whole CDR3 is CASSERIDSRYYNEQFF.